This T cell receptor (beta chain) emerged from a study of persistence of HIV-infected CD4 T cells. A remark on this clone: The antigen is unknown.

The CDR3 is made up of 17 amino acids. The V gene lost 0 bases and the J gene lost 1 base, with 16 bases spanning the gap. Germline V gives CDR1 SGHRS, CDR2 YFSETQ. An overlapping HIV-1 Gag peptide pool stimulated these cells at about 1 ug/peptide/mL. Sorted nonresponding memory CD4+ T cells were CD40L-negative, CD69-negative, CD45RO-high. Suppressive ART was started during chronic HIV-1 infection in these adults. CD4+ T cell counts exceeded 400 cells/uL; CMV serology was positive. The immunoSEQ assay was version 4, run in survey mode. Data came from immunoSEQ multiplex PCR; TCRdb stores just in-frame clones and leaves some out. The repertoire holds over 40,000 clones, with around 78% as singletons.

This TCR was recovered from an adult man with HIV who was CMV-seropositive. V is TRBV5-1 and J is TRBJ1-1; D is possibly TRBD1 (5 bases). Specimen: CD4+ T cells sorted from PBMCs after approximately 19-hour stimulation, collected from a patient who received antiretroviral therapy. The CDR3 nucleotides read TGCGCCAGCAGCTTGGAGGGACCACCTTCGGGGAACACTGAAGCTTTCTTT. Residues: CASSLEGPPSGNTEAFF.